The entry below gives a single T cell receptor beta chain sequence along with its context. The antigen remains undetermined. Template switching created a universal primer site, and the cDNA included unique molecular identifiers. TCRdb analysed the 5' RACE reads with MiXCR anew, one entry per CDR3 protein. The sample has roughly 1,500,000 distinct CDR3 sequences; 25% to 35% are singletons. The sample originates from a study of identical twins. The germline V gene has CDR1 MNHEY and CDR2 SVGEGT. This CDR3 is built from 14 residues. Deletions cut 5 bases from V and 3 bases from J, with 10 bases between. Study-wide points: Less excess twin sharing appeared in beta out-of-frame sequences. Out-of-frame alpha sequences common to twins were enriched for low generation probability. Modelling approaches yielded underestimates of out-of-frame TCR alpha sharing between monozygotic twins.

This TCR came from a newborn girl in good health. What was sequenced was cord blood. The chain employs TRBV6-2 or TRBV6-3 and TRBJ2-2; no reliable D call. The CDR3 nucleotides read TGTGCCAGCAGTCCAACACGATACACCGGGGAGCTGTTTTTT. Translation: CASSPTRYTGELFF.